A selection of T cell receptor beta chains follows, all from one sample in a study of shared clonotypes between healthy human individuals. Some clones are missing from TCRdb's copy, which holds only in-frame ones; the method was immunoSEQ multiplex PCR. In the table there are some 2.1 million clones, 95% of which are singletons. Source material: naive CD4+ T cells sorted from blood. These TCRs come from a man aged 18-30 years in good health. CDR3s include the opening cysteine and the closing phenylalanine or tryptophan. A D gene is named only where the DNA matches it firmly. Part of the rows lack a size; the others show once, few, many or a class for expanded clones.

CDR3aa,CDR3nt,v_gene,abundance,d_gene,j_gene
CASSPRQGALNTEAFF,TGTGCCAGCTCACCCCGACAGGGCGCCTTGAACACTGAAGCTTTCTTT,TRBV18,NA,TRBD1,TRBJ1-1
CASSARQGYYTF,TGTGCCAGCAGTGCACGACAGGGATACTACACCTTC,TRBV28,NA,TRBD1,TRBJ1-2
CATSRDIDRGYGYTF,TGTGCCACCAGCAGAGATATAGACAGGGGATATGGCTACACCTTC,TRBV15,NA,TRBD1,TRBJ1-2
CASSYSTQRVGYEQYF,TGTGCCAGCAGTTACTCGACCCAGCGGGTGGGCTACGAGCAGTACTTC,TRBV6-5,NA,NA,TRBJ2-7
CAWRGQGARETQYF,TGTGCCTGGCGCGGACAGGGGGCGCGGGAGACCCAGTACTTC,TRBV30,NA,TRBD1,TRBJ2-5
CAWSGLGQLNQPQHF,TGTGCCTGGAGTGGCCTGGGACAGTTGAATCAGCCCCAGCATTTT,TRBV30,NA,TRBD1,TRBJ1-5
CSVDTGIYEQYF,TGCAGCGTTGATACAGGAATATACGAGCAGTACTTC,TRBV29-1,NA,NA,TRBJ2-7
CSVESRGKGYGYTF,TGCAGCGTTGAATCCCGGGGAAAAGGTTATGGCTACACCTTC,TRBV29-1,NA,NA,TRBJ1-2
CASSPSWGEQFF,TGTGCCAGCAGCCCTAGCTGGGGGGAGCAGTTCTTC,TRBV7-9,NA,NA,TRBJ2-1
CASSPGTTNTGELFF,TGTGCCAGCTCACCAGGAACTACGAACACCGGGGAGCTGTTTTTT,TRBV18,NA,NA,TRBJ2-2
CASSSGQGTNSPLHF,TGTGCCAGCAGCTCCGGACAGGGCACAAATTCACCCCTCCACTTT,TRBV5-4,once,TRBD1,TRBJ1-6
CASSSPFAGGFAAKNIQYF,TGTGCCAGCAGCTCCCCCTTCGCGGGAGGCTTTGCAGCCAAAAACATTCAGTACTTC,TRBV7-9,NA,TRBD2,TRBJ2-4
CASSGQGAGETQYF,TGTGCCAGCAGTGGACAGGGGGCAGGGGAGACCCAGTACTTC,TRBV2,NA,TRBD1,TRBJ2-5
CASSLAPANTEAFF,TGTGCCAGCAGCTTGGCTCCAGCTAACACTGAAGCTTTCTTT,TRBV5-4,NA,NA,TRBJ1-1
CASSLGMGFVETQYF,TGTGCCAGCAGCTTAGGGATGGGTTTTGTTGAGACCCAGTACTTC,TRBV11-2,NA,NA,TRBJ2-5
CAISATSSSSSYNEQFF,TGTGCCATCAGTGCAACTAGCTCCTCGAGCTCCTACAATGAGCAGTTCTTC,TRBV10-3,once,NA,TRBJ2-1
CASSPGAGNTIYF,TGTGCCAGCTCACCAGGGGCTGGAAACACCATATATTTT,TRBV18,NA,NA,TRBJ1-3
CASSLSSEGDTQYF,TGTGCCAGCAGCTTGAGTAGCGAGGGGGATACGCAGTATTTT,TRBV5-4,NA,NA,TRBJ2-3
CASSLVLGTQYF,TGTGCCAGCAGCTTGGTTTTAGGTACGCAGTATTTT,TRBV7-2,NA,NA,TRBJ2-3
CASSIVANQPQHF,TGTGCCAGTAGTATAGTGGCCAATCAGCCCCAGCATTTT,TRBV19,NA,NA,TRBJ1-5
CASKDFPTNTEAFF,TGTGCCAGCAAGGATTTCCCCACGAACACTGAAGCTTTCTTT,TRBV5-5,once,NA,TRBJ1-1
CASTLDGGHNEQFF,TGTGCCAGCACCCTCGACGGGGGCCACAATGAGCAGTTCTTC,TRBV6-1,NA,NA,TRBJ2-1
CASSVGTGENYGYTF,TGTGCCAGCAGTGTTGGGACAGGGGAGAACTATGGCTACACCTTC,TRBV2,NA,TRBD1,TRBJ1-2
CASSGRGRLNEQFF,TGTGCCAGTAGTGGACGGGGCAGGCTCAATGAGCAGTTCTTC,TRBV19,NA,NA,TRBJ2-1
CAIREKQGPNTEAFF,TGTGCCATCAGAGAAAAACAGGGGCCGAACACTGAAGCTTTCTTT,TRBV10-3,NA,TRBD1,TRBJ1-1
CASSLGAGGSYEQYF,TGTGCCAGCAGCCTAGGAGCAGGAGGGTCCTACGAGCAGTACTTC,TRBV11-3,NA,NA,TRBJ2-7
CASSRPYMTSSYEQYF,TGTGCCAGCAGCCGACCATACATGACGAGCTCCTACGAGCAGTACTTC,TRBV14,NA,NA,TRBJ2-7
CAIPRLGGRNEQFF,TGTGCCATCCCTAGACTAGGGGGTAGGAATGAGCAGTTCTTC,TRBV6-1,NA,NA,TRBJ2-1
CASSIRQGMNTEAFF,TGTGCCAGTAGTATCCGGCAGGGAATGAACACTGAAGCTTTCTTT,TRBV19,NA,NA,TRBJ1-1
CAWSEGQTGELFF,TGTGCCTGGAGTGAGGGTCAAACCGGGGAGCTGTTTTTT,TRBV30,NA,NA,TRBJ2-2
CAIRTGQVSDTQYF,TGTGCCATCAGGACCGGACAGGTGTCAGATACGCAGTATTTT,TRBV10-3,NA,TRBD1,TRBJ2-3
CASSELGWDTEAFF,TGTGCCAGCAGTGAACTGGGTTGGGACACTGAAGCTTTCTTT,TRBV6-1,NA,NA,TRBJ1-1
CASSEAAKDQPQHF,TGTGCCAGCAGTGAAGCGGCAAAAGATCAGCCCCAGCATTTT,TRBV6-1,NA,NA,TRBJ1-5
CAWSRGLVQGAVDTQYF,TGTGCCTGGAGCCGAGGGTTGGTTCAGGGGGCGGTAGATACGCAGTATTTT,TRBV30,NA,TRBD1,TRBJ2-3
CASSPILVGNTEAFF,TGTGCCAGCTCACCGATACTCGTGGGGAACACTGAAGCTTTCTTT,TRBV18,once,NA,TRBJ1-1
CASSWEQGAGNQPQHF,TGTGCCAGCAGCTGGGAACAGGGGGCTGGCAATCAGCCCCAGCATTTT,TRBV7-8,NA,TRBD1,TRBJ1-5
CASSEPGDYGYTF,TGCGCCAGCAGTGAACCAGGGGACTATGGCTACACCTTC,TRBV10-2,NA,NA,TRBJ1-2
CAWRRGEYTEAFF,TGTGCCTGGAGACGGGGGGAGTACACTGAAGCTTTCTTT,TRBV30,NA,NA,TRBJ1-1
CASIDGGETQYF,TGCGCCAGCATTGACGGAGGAGAGACCCAGTACTTC,TRBV5-1,once,NA,TRBJ2-5
CATRLAANTGELFF,TGTGCCACCCGACTAGCGGCGAACACCGGGGAGCTGTTTTTT,TRBV19,NA,TRBD2,TRBJ2-2
CAWGTSVSYNEQFF,TGTGCCTGGGGAACTAGCGTCTCCTACAATGAGCAGTTCTTC,TRBV30,NA,TRBD2,TRBJ2-1
CASHSGPSSFF,TGTGCCAGCCACTCCGGACCCTCCTCGTTCTTC,TRBV7-9,NA,NA,TRBJ2-1
CASFLAPNTEAFF,TGTGCCAGCTTTCTAGCACCGAACACTGAAGCTTTCTTT,TRBV6-5,NA,NA,TRBJ1-1
CASSLMRNTGELFF,TGTGCCAGCAGCTTAATGAGGAACACCGGGGAGCTGTTTTTT,TRBV11-2,NA,NA,TRBJ2-2
CASSLVRYTPNEKLFF,TGTGCCAGCAGCTTAGTCCGGTACACTCCTAATGAAAAACTGTTTTTT,TRBV11-2,NA,NA,TRBJ1-4
CASSPGQGGNTEAFF,TGCGCCAGCAGTCCGGGACAGGGGGGAAACACTGAAGCTTTCTTT,TRBV10-2,NA,TRBD1,TRBJ1-1
CASSLSLGPGSPLHF,TGTGCCAGCAGCTTGTCCCTGGGGCCGGGATCACCCCTCCACTTT,TRBV5-4,NA,NA,TRBJ1-6
CACRRGSDEKLFF,TGTGCCTGCCGGCGGGGCAGCGATGAAAAACTGTTTTTT,TRBV2,once,NA,TRBJ1-4
CASSQTQATNQPQHF,TGCGCCAGCAGCCAAACACAGGCTACCAATCAGCCCCAGCATTTT,TRBV4-1,NA,NA,TRBJ1-5
CASSQSQSSGINEQFF,TGTGCCAGCAGCCAAAGCCAATCTAGCGGGATAAATGAGCAGTTCTTC,TRBV5-5,NA,TRBD2,TRBJ2-1
CASRSGGGSNEKLFF,TGTGCCAGCAGGAGCGGCGGCGGGTCGAATGAAAAACTGTTTTTT,TRBV6-1,NA,NA,TRBJ1-4
CASSGTGRNEQFF,TGCGCCAGCAGTGGAACAGGGCGCAATGAGCAGTTCTTC,TRBV10-1,NA,NA,TRBJ2-1
CASSAGQGGRFEQYF,TGTGCCAGCAGCGCGGGACAGGGTGGTCGTTTCGAGCAGTACTTC,TRBV6-6,once,TRBD1,TRBJ2-7